This T cell receptor beta chain is drawn from a study of CD8 T cells in Susac syndrome. The sequenced target, TCR beta, came from blood CD8+ and CD4+ T cells. Negative isolation yielded CD8+ and CD4+ T cells; FACS enriched TEMRA cells. Random hexamers served to reverse transcribe roughly 0.5 to 1 ug RNA. TCR beta CDR3 was amplified by immunoSEQ covering 54 Vbeta and 13 Jbeta. TCRdb reprocessed the immunoSEQ multiplex PCR reads with MiXCR, giving one entry per CDR3 protein. This table holds about 150,000 distinct CDR3 sequences, roughly 95% found once. The germline CDR1 and CDR2 sequences are SGDLS and YYNGEE. Trimming pared 4 bases from V and 3 bases from J, leaving 13 bases between. The CDR3 has 15 amino acids.

The chain carries TRBV9 and TRBJ1-4; possibly TRBD1 for D (5 bases). Sequencing used CD8+ T cells from PBMCs. This clonotype was sampled from a human donor with multiple sclerosis. In DNA form, the CDR3 reads TGTGCCAGCAGCTCCCCGGGGCAAGCTAATGAAAAACTGTTTTTT. It is translated as CASSSPGQANEKLFF. The entire variable domain, with the rest obtained from reference TRBV9 and TRBJ1-4, is as follows: DSGVTQTPKHLITATGQRVTLRCSPRSGDLSVYWYQQSLDQGLQFLIQYYNGEERAKGNILERFSAQQFPDLHSELNLSSLELGDSALYFCASSSPGQANEKLFFGSGTQLSVL.